Described below is a single T cell receptor beta chain sequence and its context. Its antigen remains undetermined. The record has no base qualities; no much larger clone is one base away. These data belong to a study of cytomegalovirus exposure and HLA in healthy donors (dated by TCRdb to the late 2010s). Notes on the research overall: An earlier analysis of several hundred of the donors reported 276 Gb of sequence data and 117 million unique TCR beta sequences obtained from approximately 180 million T cells. Typing coverage varied by locus: roughly 620-640 donors for A, B, C, DRB1 and DQB1; roughly 510 for DQA1; more than 600 for DPA1; approximately 490 for DPB1. Across 300 to 400 genotyped donors of the cohort, an average of approximately 240,000 unique TCR beta nucleotide sequences per donor were sequenced, and approximately 17% of those sequences were non-productive. A later genetic analysis took genome-wide SNP genotypes for about 55% of the 666 donors and used that subset as a discovery cohort. All discovery cohort repertoires had been generated on a single sequencing platform. The study profiled the T cell repertoires of about 720 subjects by immunosequencing and related them to cytomegalovirus serostatus. Donor age, sex, ethnicity and CMV serostatus were collected together with the repertoire data. A later analysis re-examined previously published TCR beta repertoires from hundreds of donors and added high-resolution HLA genotyping to investigate patterns of TCR occurrence. HLA typing covered class I and class II loci at four-digit resolution. Several DR-DQ haplotypes were treated as single units for association and clustering because of strong linkage in the cohort. A separate validation cohort of approximately 120 different subjects was used in addition to the 666-subject first cohort. To predict cytomegalovirus infection status, the study combined high-throughput TCR immunosequencing, statistical association of individual TCRs with disease status, and machine learning. The study aimed to test whether cataloging public T cell receptors could reveal signatures of past pathogen exposure. In an earlier analysis of over 550 of the donors, high-throughput TCR beta sequencing was used to judge whether each TCR beta V gene segment behaved as functional or pseudogenic. The later analysis used no new phenotypic data to find candidate immune exposures, relying instead on TCR beta sequences and their occurrence across donors. An early release that covered some 640 HLA-typed donors contained about 290 gigabases of sequencing data and 85 million to 100 million unique TCR sequences. Among the approximately 430 genotyped donors, under 90% belonged to the genetic ancestry cluster associated with self-reported Caucasian donors.

The method behind the library was the immunoSEQ multiplex PCR assay. For the multiplex PCR, a mixture combining 60 forward primers for TCR Vbeta segments and 13 reverse primers for TCR Jbeta segments was used. The CDR3 region of rearranged TCR beta genes was amplified from genomic DNA with a multiplex PCR assay. The amplified TCR beta libraries were sequenced on the Illumina HiSeq System as 87-base-pair reads. On the authors' methods: In a later analysis, tens of millions of unique TCR beta chains were counted across the approximately 620 repertoires, and around 10 million of these chains were shared by at least two donors. To remove PCR and sequencing errors, raw reads were error-corrected and collapsed into unique sequences using a nearest-neighbor algorithm that merged closely related sequences. CDR3 sequences were aligned to IMGT reference sequences to assign V, D and J gene segments. For a sequence to be retained, at least a six-nucleotide match to both a V gene segment and a J gene segment was required. A rearrangement counted as productive if the CDR3 had no stop codons and remained in frame with V and J, and every other rearrangement counted as non-productive. Following IMGT convention, CDR3 was defined as the stretch from the second conserved V-encoded cysteine up to the conserved J-encoded phenylalanine. In an earlier analysis of 587 of the donors, sequences lacking an unambiguous match to a single V gene segment were excluded. An earlier analysis of around 600 of the donors classified V segments as functional when productive rearrangements were above 56.7% and as segregating when the standard deviation between donors was above 5%. A statistical classification framework was built for diagnosing cytomegalovirus status from the catalog of TCR beta chain sequences. In a later analysis, TCR nucleotide sequences were compared against IMGT/GENE-DB human TR gene sequences so that V and J genes could be assigned. The TCRdist pipeline was used in a later analysis to assign CDR3 sequences and most-parsimonious VDJ recombination scenarios. In a later analysis, each TCR beta chain was defined by its CDR3 amino acid sequence together with its V-gene family, and reads lacking a unique V-gene family were excluded. In a later analysis, nearly 600 highly shared, low-generation-probability nucleotide sequences were removed to address suspected cross-contamination and a sequencing artifact. A later analysis calculated a clonal expansion index for each public chain from normalized within-repertoire ranks of inferred template counts. In a later analysis, generation probabilities were computed with a VDJ recombination model fitted to out-of-frame rearrangements, and the resulting probabilities were checked against IGoR. A later analysis scored TCR-TCR, TCR-HLA and TCR-CMV co-occurrence with hypergeometric tests, applying a repertoire-size bias correction to TCR pairs. False discovery rates were estimated in a later analysis by permuting HLA or CMV assignments 20 times. A later analysis grouped co-occurring TCRs with DBSCAN, adding TCRdist sequence similarity when clustering within HLA-allele-positive subsets. Repertoires with fewer than 30,000 or more than 120,000 public chains, plus five repertoires with anomalous nucleotide sharing, were excluded from co-occurrence clustering. TCRdb's version of the immuneACCESS table is confined to in-frame rearrangements and falls short of the full clone set. An unresolved V gene accounts for under half of the shortfall where checked; the remainder is of unknown origin. Clone size and V and J calls were adopted from that table, with D and trimming inferred from the DNA. The sample includes roughly 200,000 clones, with approximately 88% observed a single time. About 0.77% of the sample goes to the ten largest clones.

Overall results and qualifications from the work: Immune exposure information for the cohort was limited to CMV serostatus. In a later genetic analysis, fewer N-insertions in productive TCRs were reported among donors in an Asian-associated ancestry cluster than the roughly 640-donor mean. In a later analysis, most CMV-associated TCR beta chains were found to appear HLA-restricted, with HLA associations seemingly driven largely by CMV exposure. According to the authors, the approach could potentially be generalized to other disease states and immunological phenotypes. Because the 87-base-pair reads could not distinguish some IMGT-functional V segments, including TRBV6-2 and TRBV6-3, those segments were excluded. The classifier was reported to diagnose cytomegalovirus status with high specificity and sensitivity in both the original cohort and the validation cohort. Only TCR beta chains were sequenced in this cohort, and the absence of alpha or paired-chain data limited detectable features. Correlated functional status among segregating V segments might reflect linkage disequilibrium, but an unknown experimental factor could not be ruled out. A further reported finding was that TCR beta sequences accurately predicted the HLA-A and HLA-B alleles for most subjects in the first cohort. An earlier analysis of approximately 500 of the donors showed that most TCR beta V segments appeared in productive rearrangements either about 90% or about 30% of the time, which broadly matched IMGT annotations. In a later analysis, HLA-associated TCR beta chains showed more clonal expansion and lower generation probabilities than non-associated chains that were equally common. A later genetic analysis associated a missense DCLRE1C variant with V-gene and J-gene trimming of TCR beta chains, and an independent cohort replicated the association. A later analysis found that TCR association rates varied across HLA loci, with DRB1 alleles showing the most associated TCRs and HLA-C alleles the fewest. The earlier analysis of approximately 590 of the donors excluded some 15 rarely observed V segments, including chromosome 9 orphons, because counts were too low. Three of the identified cytomegalovirus-associated TCR beta chains were confirmed in vitro to be specific for cytomegalovirus antigens. HLA typing was unavailable for some donors at each locus, so association tests used only the typed subset. In the study, some 180 TCR beta chains were listed as associated with cytomegalovirus. At a false discovery rate of 0.05, a later analysis linked around 15,000 TCR beta sequences to specific HLA alleles. A cluster of highly shared sequence variants was judged likely to represent a technical artifact of the sequencing pipeline. When HLA alleles, especially DR and DQ, strongly co-occurred, TCR associations were difficult to assign to individual alleles. Several of the top co-occurrence clusters appeared to be linked to parvovirus B19, influenza, CMV and Epstein-Barr virus, according to a later analysis. Roughly uniform sequencing depth across donors was assumed in presence/absence analyses, although this assumption may not hold. Most TCR sequences were seen in very few donors, while some public TCRs were found in many individuals.

In total, approximately 700 healthy bone marrow donors made up the cohort. Cohort members were all nominally healthy when sampled, although unrecorded immune exposures were likely present. The donor tested CMV seronegative and was one of the 352 seronegative cohort members. Each donor provided a peripheral blood sample, and peripheral blood mononuclear cells were used for TCR beta sequencing. The Qiagen DNeasy Blood Extraction Kit was used to extract genomic DNA from the blood cell samples. V drops 0 bases and J drops 3 bases, leaving 12 bases in between. From a lookup of the germline V gene, CDR1 and CDR2 are SGHAT and FQNNGV. Inclusive of the bounding cysteine and phenylalanine, the CDR3 is 16 residues long. This entry keeps only the CDR3 DNA: 48 bases, framed from base 1.

The V and J genes are TRBV11-2 and TRBJ2-1; the D gene is possibly TRBD2, with 7 bases matching. This TCR derives from a boy younger than 10 in good health and CMV-seronegative. Material: PBMCs. The DNA reads TGTGCCAGCAGCTTAGATGTAGGGGGGGTCTACAATGAGCAGTTCTTC. Translated, it gives CASSLDVGGVYNEQFF.